These 20 T cell receptor beta chains were all obtained from the same sample, sequenced in a study of T cell responses to AZD1222 COVID-19 vaccine (dated by TCRdb to about 2021). Explained via the paper, the time point label denotes: baseline before first vaccination. Preparation of the library involved the immunoSEQ multiplex PCR assay. Not all clones reach the TCRdb copy of this immuneACCESS table, which keeps in-frame sequences only. Checked studies attribute under half of the gap to unresolved V genes and leave the rest unexplained. The sample table shows 110,000 or so clones, and under 95% are seen once. In total, the top ten clones hold approximately 5.9% of the sample. The source was peripheral blood, collected on day 0 of AZD1222 vaccination. Source of these receptors: an adult in good health.

The rearrangement links TRBV5-6 to TRBJ2-1, with TRBD1 as a possible D gene (8 bases). In germline, CDR1 is SGHDT, CDR2 YYEEEE. V shed 2 bases and J shed 3 bases, with 12 bases lying between them. CDR3 size: 15 residues. CDR3 protein: CASSFTGGVYNEQFF. The DNA of the CDR3 is TGTGCCAGCAGCTTCACAGGGGGGGTCTACAATGAGCAGTTCTTC.

This clone turned up a few times. The gene calls are TRBV7-2 and TRBJ2-1; 13 bases agree with TRBD2. CDR1 SGHTA and CDR2 FQGNSA come from the germline V gene. There are 16 residues in the CDR3. V shed 5 bases and J 7 bases; nucleotides not matched to a gene: 8. The CDR3 sequence is CASSHPGLAGLNEQFF. CDR3 nucleotides: TGTGCCAGCAGCCATCCGGGACTAGCGGGGTTAAATGAGCAGTTCTTC. Using reference TRBV7-2 and TRBJ2-1 for the parts outside the CDR3, the full variable domain is GAGVSQSPSNKVTEKGKDVELRCDPISGHTALYWYRQSLGQGLEFLIYFQGNSAPDKSGLPSDRFSAERTGGSVSTLTIQRTQQEDSAVYLCASSHPGLAGLNEQFFGPGTRLTVL.

As regards this clone: Other DNA sequences of this sample code for an identical CDR3. The V gene is TRBV28, the J gene TRBJ1-5; D gene ambiguous. The germline CDR1 and CDR2 sequences are MDHEN and SYDVKM. V was trimmed by 3 bases and J by 1 base, leaving 7 bases between them. The CDR3 covers 14 residues. The CDR3 DNA reads as TGTGCCAGCAGTTTTGGTCCGAGCAATCAGCCCCAGCATTTT. It encodes CASSFGPSNQPQHF.

The chain couples TRBV19 to TRBJ1-1; D remains unclear. From germline, CDR1 is LNHDA and CDR2 SQIVND (reference sequence). There are 11 residues in the CDR3. Trimming left V 7 bases short and J 1 base short, with 4 bases between. Here the CDR3 DNA reads TGTGCCAGTATGAAGAACACTGAAGCTTTCTTT. As protein: CASMKNTEAFF.

This sequence joins TRBV27 and TRBJ2-3; no definite D call. Germline values: CDR1 MNHEY, CDR2 SMNVEV (reference sequence). The CDR3 length is 13 residues. V was pared by 8 bases and J by 0 bases, with 9 bases between. The CDR3 DNA is TGTGCCAGCCTGGATGACAGCACAGATACGCAGTATTTT. Its protein product is CASLDDSTDTQYF.

This clone was counted a single time. The rearrangement links TRBV7-9 to TRBJ1-2; D may be TRBD1 (6 bases). The V gene's germline CDR1 is SEHNR and CDR2 FQNEAQ (reference sequence). CDR3 length: 14 amino acids. The ends were cut back, 10 bases at V and 5 bases at J, with 20 bases in the middle. CDR3 nucleotide sequence: TGTGCCACCCGTCCGGACAGCGAGTTTTATGGCTACACCTTC. It yields the protein CATRPDSEFYGYTF. Full variable domain (outside the CDR3, taken from reference TRBV7-9 and TRBJ1-2): DTGVSQNPRHKITKRGQNVTFRCDPISEHNRLYWYRQTLGQGPEFLTYFQNEAQLEKSRLLSDRFSAERPKGSFSTLEIQRTEQGDSAMYLCATRPDSEFYGYTFGSGTRLTVV.

The V call is TRBV18, the J call TRBJ2-6; possible D gene TRBD1, 6 bases. Germline-derived CDR1 and CDR2 are KGHSH and LQKENI. This CDR3 region has 22 residues. V was pared by 4 bases and J by 0 bases, with 28 bases between. The CDR3 DNA is TGTGCCAGCTCACGAGCCAAGGGTAGGACAGCCCAAGGGCTCTCTGGGGCCAACGTCCTGACTTTC. Its translation is CASSRAKGRTAQGLSGANVLTF. Looking up the rest from reference TRBV18 and TRBJ2-6 gives the full variable domain: NAGVMQNPRHLVRRRGQEARLRCSPMKGHSHVYWYRQLPEEGLKFMVYLQKENIIDESGMPKERFSAEFPKEGPSILRIQQVVRGDSAAYFCASSRAKGRTAQGLSGANVLTFGAGSRLTVL.

The chain joins TRBV7-8 to TRBJ2-7, with 8 nucleotides matching TRBD1. With 5 bases clipped from V and 6 bases from J, the junction kept 6 bases outside the gene matches. The CDR3 contains 13 residues. Germline CDR1 and CDR2: SGHVS and FQNEAQ. The CDR3 region has the DNA TGTGCCAGCAGCCCAAAGGGGACAGGCGAGCAGTACTTC. Translated: CASSPKGTGEQYF.

The J gene is TRBJ1-2, the V gene TRBV5-6; D unresolved. V was trimmed by 3 bases and J by 4 bases, leaving 19 bases between them. CDR3 length equals 16 residues. CDR1 SGHDT and CDR2 YYEEEE come from the germline V gene. The CDR3 region is CASSYERLRVLYGYTF. The CDR3 nucleotides are TGTGCCAGCAGCTATGAACGTCTCCGGGTCCTCTATGGCTACACCTTC.

The genes are TRBV6-5 and TRBJ2-5; D gene uncertain. Between the trimmed V and J ends, which lost 5 bases and 1 base, there was a span of 5 bases. The CDR3 extends over 12 amino acids. CDR1 and CDR2 (germline): MNHEY, SVGAGI. The CDR3 reads CASSSFQETQYF. CDR3 bases: TGTGCCAGCAGTAGCTTCCAAGAGACCCAGTACTTC.

The chain carries TRBV25-1 and TRBJ1-3; the D gene is possibly TRBD1 (5 bases). Germline V lookup: CDR1 MGHDK, CDR2 SYGVNS. V was clipped by 7 bases and J by 5 bases, with 21 bases between them. The length of the CDR3 is 16 residues. CDR3 sequence: CASNPGGDDRRNTIYF. The CDR3 bases are TGTGCCAGCAACCCCGGGGGGGATGACAGAAGAAACACCATATATTTT.

The rearrangement uses TRBV18 and TRBJ1-4; no clear D. CDR1 and CDR2 from the germline V gene are KGHSH and LQKENI. This CDR3 is 15 amino acids long. V lost 1 base and J 3 bases, leaving 9 bases between the germline ends. In DNA form, the CDR3 reads TGTGCCAGCTCACCACGCAGCCTCGCTAATGAAAAACTGTTTTTT. Amino acids: CASSPRSLANEKLFF.

The chain joins TRBV3-1 (or the pseudogene TRBV3-2) to TRBJ1-5, with D perhaps matching TRBD1 (6 bases). Trimming removed 0 bases from V and 4 bases from J, with 13 bases in between. The CDR3 sequence is 16 residues long. Germline CDR1 reads LGHDT; CDR2 reads YNNKEL (reference sequence). CDR3 nucleotide sequence: TGTGCCAGCAGCCAAGATAAAGGGGGAGGAAATCAGCCCCAGCATTTT. Translated, it gives CASSQDKGGGNQPQHF.

This sequence joins TRBV7-3 and TRBJ1-1; no firm D call. The germline V and J ends were trimmed by 5 bases and 0 bases, with 7 bases remaining between them. This CDR3 is 13 amino acids long. Germline CDR1 reads SGHTA; CDR2 reads FQGTGA. CDR3 protein: CASSRVMNTEAFF. CDR3 nucleotides: TGTGCCAGCAGCCGAGTCATGAACACTGAAGCTTTCTTT.

The chain recombines TRBV5-6 with TRBJ1-4, with D uncertain. In germline, CDR1 is SGHDT, CDR2 YYEEEE. Trimming shortened V by 0 bases and J by 5 bases, and 5 bases separated the two germline ends. This CDR3 is 13 amino acids long. The DNA for the CDR3 is TGTGCCAGCAGCTTGGGACAAAATGAAAAACTGTTTTTT. Translated: CASSLGQNEKLFF.

The J gene is TRBJ2-4, the V gene TRBV28, with D uncertain. Germline values: CDR1 MDHEN, CDR2 SYDVKM. The length of the CDR3 is 14 residues. The ends were cut back, 3 bases at V and 6 bases at J, with 12 bases in the middle. DNA for the CDR3: TGTGCCAGCAGTTTCTACAGAGAAGGAAACATTCAGTACTTC. This codes for CASSFYREGNIQYF.

V and J are TRBV19 and TRBJ1-5, with 8 nucleotides matching TRBD1. Per germline, CDR1 LNHDA and CDR2 SQIVND (reference sequence). V shed 5 bases and J 2 bases; nucleotides not matched to a gene: 5. The CDR3 consists of 15 residues. The CDR3 loop reads CASSLGQGGNQPQHF. CDR3 in DNA: TGTGCCAGTAGTTTAGGACAGGGCGGCAATCAGCCCCAGCATTTT.

This clone was observed a single time. The chain carries TRBV5-5 and TRBJ2-7; TRBD1 matches at 10 bases. Trimming removed 3 bases from V and 3 bases from J; junction bases left unmatched: 6. CDR1 and CDR2 (germline): SGHKS, YYEKEE (reference sequence). This CDR3 has 15 residues. CDR3 DNA sequence: TGTGCCAGCAGCTCTGCCGGGACAGGGGTCTACGAGCAGTACTTC. The encoded protein is CASSSAGTGVYEQYF.

V is TRBV5-4 and J is TRBJ2-1; D remains ambiguous. Germline CDR1 reads SGHNT; CDR2 reads YYREEE (reference sequence). The CDR3 runs to 14 residues. V lost 6 bases to trimming and J lost 7 bases, with 17 bases between them. Here the CDR3 DNA reads TGTGCCAGCACCGCGCGAGACGGCAAGAATGAGCAGTTCTTC. Its translation is CASTARDGKNEQFF. The entire variable domain, with the rest obtained from reference TRBV5-4 and TRBJ2-1, is as follows: ETGVTQSPTHLIKTRGQQVTLRCSSQSGHNTVSWYQQALGQGPQFIFQYYREEENGRGNFPPRFSGLQFPNYSSELNVNALELDDSALYLCASTARDGKNEQFFGPGTRLTVL.

This clone has a handful of counts. The V call is TRBV28, the J call TRBJ2-3, with 9 bases lining up with TRBD1. The CDR3 extends over 15 amino acids. The V gene end was trimmed by 7 bases and the J gene end by 2 bases; junction bases not matched to a gene: 7. Germline-derived CDR1 and CDR2 are MDHEN and SYDVKM. This chain's CDR3 is CASTLGQGITDTQYF. The CDR3, as DNA: TGTGCCAGCACCCTGGGACAGGGAATCACAGATACGCAGTATTTT.